Presented here are 25 T cell receptor beta chains from one specimen sequenced in a study of shared clonotypes between healthy human individuals. The table came from immunoSEQ multiplex PCR; TCRdb's copy has only in-frame clones and leaves some out. The sample carries roughly 2.2 million clones, approximately 95% recorded once. Source material: naive CD4+ T cells from PBMCs. Subset here: CD45RA+ positively selected. The receptors derive from a man younger than 35 in good health. Some clones in this sample may be carry-over from other donors' samples.

This chain connects TRBV20-1 to TRBJ1-2; D ambiguous. The CDR3 sequence is 10 residues long. Trimming took off 5 bases at V and 6 bases at J, with 7 bases between the two ends. CDR1 is DFQATT, CDR2 SNEGSKA, per germline (reference sequence). CDR3 residues: CSAGRHGYTF. CDR3 in DNA: TGCAGTGCTGGACGTCATGGCTACACCTTC.

The chain links TRBV7-2 to TRBJ2-2; D uncertain. The CDR3 sequence is 13 residues long. CDR1 and CDR2 from the germline V gene are SGHTA and FQGNSA. With 2 bases removed from V and 4 bases from J, the gap between germline ends came to 5 bases. For the CDR3, the DNA is TGTGCCAGCAGCTTATATGGCACCGGGGAGCTGTTTTTT. This sequence encodes CASSLYGTGELFF.

The chain joins TRBV6-5 to TRBJ2-1; the match to TRBD2 covers 11 bases. The germline V gene has CDR1 MNHEY and CDR2 SVGAGI. The CDR3 has 15 amino acids. V lost 5 bases, J lost 9 bases, and 9 bases stayed unmatched. The CDR3 region has the DNA TGTGCCAGCAGTCATAGCGGGAGGGGTGTCGGTGAGCAGTTCTTC. It codes for CASSHSGRGVGEQFF.

The chain combines TRBV11-2 with TRBJ2-7, with D possibly being TRBD2 (5 bases). Trimming removed 4 bases from V and 11 bases from J, with 12 bases in between. Germline CDR1 reads SGHAT; CDR2 reads FQNNGV. The CDR3 extends over 11 amino acids. CDR3 in amino acids: CASSSTAREYF. The CDR3 DNA is TGTGCCAGCAGCTCCACCGCGAGGGAGTACTTC.

The chain is built from TRBV25-1 and TRBJ2-7; 7 nucleotides match TRBD2. V shed 5 bases and J 3 bases; nucleotides not matched to a gene: 7. This CDR3 is 14 amino acids long. The germline CDR1 and CDR2 sequences are MGHDK and SYGVNS. Here the CDR3 reads CASSTPGLHYEQYF. Here the CDR3 DNA reads TGTGCCAGCAGTACCCCGGGACTACACTACGAGCAGTACTTC.

The gene calls are TRBV5-1 and TRBJ2-2, with TRBD2 matching 13 bases. CDR3 length: 16 amino acids. In germline, CDR1 is SGHRS, CDR2 YFSETQ. After removal of 0 bases from V and 6 bases from J, the junction contained 2 bases not matched to a gene. CDR3 region: CASSLVLAGGPGELFF. CDR3 nucleotides: TGCGCCAGCAGCTTGGTACTAGCGGGAGGGCCCGGGGAGCTGTTTTTT. Together with reference TRBV5-1 and TRBJ2-2, the CDR3 gives the full variable domain: KAGVTQTPRYLIKTRGQQVTLSCSPISGHRSVSWYQQTPGQGLQFLFEYFSETQRNKGNFPGRFSGRQFSNSRSEMNVSTLELGDSALYLCASSLVLAGGPGELFFGEGSRLTVL.

The chain recombines TRBV11-2 with TRBJ1-1, with D hard to call. V was cut by 2 bases and J by 0 bases, with 13 bases left in between. The germline V gene has CDR1 SGHAT and CDR2 FQNNGV. This CDR3 contains 16 residues. The DNA of the CDR3 is TGTGCCAGCAGCTTAAGACCGGGCCCCATGAACACTGAAGCTTTCTTT. Its translation is CASSLRPGPMNTEAFF.

V gene TRBV7-6 combines with J gene TRBJ1-1, with D possibly TRBD1 on 5 matching bases. The V gene's germline CDR1 is SGHVS and CDR2 FNYEAQ. V dropped 2 bases and J dropped 5 bases, with 15 bases sitting between them. This CDR3 has 15 residues. The CDR3 spells CASSLRQGSWTEAFF. The CDR3 nucleotides read TGTGCCAGCAGCTTACGGCAGGGAAGTTGGACTGAAGCTTTCTTT. Variable domain in full (rest from reference TRBV7-6 and TRBJ1-1): GAGVSQSPRYKVTKRGQDVALRCDPISGHVSLYWYRQALGQGPEFLTYFNYEAQQDKSGLPNDRFSAERPEGSISTLTIQRTEQRDSAMYRCASSLRQGSWTEAFFGQGTRLTVV.

With regard to this clone: The sample has other DNA sequences that encode this CDR3 too. The gene calls are TRBV11-2 and TRBJ2-7; D remains ambiguous. V lost 5 bases to trimming and J lost 0 bases, with 5 bases between them. Germline V gene lookup returns CDR1 SGHAT and CDR2 FQNNGV. The CDR3 totals 12 residues. The CDR3 spells CASSATSYEQYF. In nucleotides, the CDR3 is TGTGCCAGCAGCGCGACCTCCTACGAGCAGTACTTC.

The chain couples TRBV7-2 to TRBJ2-1; 9 nucleotides match TRBD2. This CDR3 contains 19 residues. The V gene end was trimmed by 2 bases and the J gene end by 0 bases; junction bases not matched to a gene: 11. Germline assignment: CDR1 SGHTA and CDR2 FQGNSA. As DNA, the CDR3 is TGTGCCAGCAGCTTATTTTACGGCGGGAGGGCCTTCTCCTACAATGAGCAGTTCTTC. Its protein is CASSLFYGGRAFSYNEQFF.

A word on this clone: Other DNA sequences in this specimen translate into the identical CDR3. This rearrangement joins TRBV7-2 to TRBJ2-7, with 10 bases matching TRBD1. The germline V gene encodes CDR1 SGHTA and CDR2 FQGNSA. The CDR3 consists of 14 residues. J gave up 4 bases and V 5 bases, and 5 bases lay outside the gene matches. The CDR3 DNA reads as TGTGCCAGCAGCCCCGGGACAGGGGTTTACGAGCAGTACTTC. Its translation is CASSPGTGVYEQYF.

The rearrangement uses TRBV9 and TRBJ2-7, with a weak D call TRBD1 (5 bases). Deletions cut 4 bases from V and 0 bases from J, with 17 bases between. In germline, CDR1 is SGDLS, CDR2 YYNGEE. CDR3 size: 16 residues. DNA of the CDR3: TGTGCCAGCAGCCCCTCGGCGGACACAAGCTCCTACGAGCAGTACTTC. It specifies CASSPSADTSSYEQYF.

The chain has TRBV6-1 and TRBJ1-5; a weak D match, TRBD1 (6 bases). Trimming removed 1 base from V and 4 bases from J, with 11 bases in between. The CDR3 runs to 15 residues. Germline V gives CDR1 MNHNS, CDR2 SASEGT. The CDR3 here is CASSEVGGLNQPQHF. The CDR3 coding sequence is TGTGCCAGCAGTGAAGTGGGGGGCTTAAATCAGCCCCAGCATTTT.

This chain uses TRBV9 with TRBJ2-7; possible D gene TRBD2, 6 bases. The CDR3 sequence is 16 residues long. Trimming removed 4 bases from V and 0 bases from J, with 17 bases in between. CDR1 and CDR2 from the germline V gene are SGDLS and YYNGEE. The CDR3 loop reads CASSPHPGTSSYEQYF. In DNA, the CDR3 is TGTGCCAGCAGCCCTCACCCTGGGACTTCCTCCTACGAGCAGTACTTC.

The chain has TRBV29-1 and TRBJ1-2; TRBD1 agrees at 7 bases. The junction had 4 bases not matched to a gene; V was cut back by 4 bases and J by 2 bases. This CDR3 contains 13 residues. Germline V gene sequence: CDR1 SQVTM, CDR2 ANQGSEA. The CDR3 coding sequence is TGCAGCGTTGCCCTGACAGGGAACTATGGCTACACCTTC. Translation gives CSVALTGNYGYTF.

V and J are TRBV19 and TRBJ2-7; TRBD2 aligns across 10 bases. V trimming: 6 bases; J trimming: 5 bases; junction bases outside the gene matches: 7. In germline, CDR1 is LNHDA, CDR2 SQIVND (reference sequence). This CDR3 comprises 14 residues. In nucleotides, the CDR3 is TGTGCCAGTAGCGTAGCGGGAGGCTTCCACGAGCAGTACTTC. The encoded protein is CASSVAGGFHEQYF.

The chain is built from TRBV7-2 and TRBJ1-5; D might be TRBD1 (6 bases). CDR3 length equals 14 residues. Germline V lookup: CDR1 SGHTA, CDR2 FQGNSA. V dropped 1 base and J dropped 7 bases, with 11 bases sitting between them. CDR3 nucleotide sequence: TGTGCCAGCAGCTTAGACAGGGTAACCCAGCCCCAGCATTTT. Encoded protein: CASSLDRVTQPQHF. Complete variable domain (other parts from reference TRBV7-2 and TRBJ1-5): GAGVSQSPSNKVTEKGKDVELRCDPISGHTALYWYRQSLGQGLEFLIYFQGNSAPDKSGLPSDRFSAERTGGSVSTLTIQRTQQEDSAVYLCASSLDRVTQPQHFGDGTRLSIL.

With regard to this clone: Other nucleotide sequences in the sample specify the same CDR3. The chain links TRBV4-3 to TRBJ2-7; 10 nucleotides align to TRBD1. J gave up 4 bases and V 2 bases, and 2 bases lay outside the gene matches. The germline gives CDR1 LGHNA, CDR2 YSLEER. There are 14 residues in the CDR3. CDR3 DNA: TGCGCCAGCAGCCAATGGACAGGGGGGTACGAGCAGTACTTC. This translates into CASSQWTGGYEQYF.

This chain uses TRBV2 with TRBJ2-7; 8 bases agree with TRBD2. In germline, CDR1 is SNHLY, CDR2 FYNNEI. The CDR3 is made up of 14 amino acids. Trimming at V came to 5 bases and at J to 9 bases, leaving 12 bases not matched to a gene. CDR3 in amino acids: CASSYSGDPGGQYF. DNA of the CDR3: TGTGCCAGCAGTTATAGCGGGGATCCTGGGGGGCAGTACTTC.

J is TRBJ2-1 and V is TRBV12-5, with a tentative D call TRBD1 (5 bases). This CDR3 contains 13 residues. CDR1 is LGHNT, CDR2 FRNRAP, per germline. V was clipped by 1 base and J by 5 bases, with 6 bases between them. CDR3 DNA sequence: TGTGCTAGTGGTTTGGGCAGGGACAATGAGCAGTTCTTC. This sequence encodes CASGLGRDNEQFF.

V gene TRBV13 combines with J gene TRBJ2-3; possible D gene TRBD1, 5 bases. The V end was cut by 5 bases, the J end by 1 base, with 13 bases between. Germline loops: CDR1 PRHDT, CDR2 FYEKMQ (reference sequence). The CDR3 contains 15 residues. The CDR3 reads CASSQRQGGTDTQYF. The CDR3 bases are TGTGCCAGCAGCCAACGTCAGGGCGGCACAGATACGCAGTATTTT.

The chain is built from TRBV5-1 and TRBJ2-5; 8 bases fit TRBD2. Germline trimming cut 4 bases from V and 1 base from J; bases unmatched to any gene: 9. CDR1 SGHRS and CDR2 YFSETQ come from the germline V gene. CDR3 length: 16 residues. The CDR3 sequence: CASSNRVLAGQETQYF. DNA for the CDR3: TGCGCCAGCAGCAATCGGGTTCTAGCGGGCCAAGAGACCCAGTACTTC.

This chain uses TRBV19 with TRBJ2-2; the D is unclear. The length of the CDR3 is 16 residues. CDR1 is LNHDA and CDR2 is SQIVND in the germline V gene (reference sequence). Deletions cut 0 bases from V and 1 base from J, with 9 bases between. The chain's CDR3 is CASSIDVARNTGELFF. In nucleotides, the CDR3 is TGTGCCAGTAGTATAGATGTTGCTCGGAACACCGGGGAGCTGTTTTTT.

Comment on this clone: Other DNA sequences in the sample encode the same CDR3. V gene TRBV7-3 combines with J gene TRBJ2-1; D uncertain. The CDR3 is 13 residues long. The germline V gene has CDR1 SGHTA and CDR2 FQGTGA. The germline V and J ends were trimmed by 3 bases and 5 bases, with 8 bases remaining between them. CDR3: CASSLGLNNEQFF. The CDR3 DNA reads TGTGCCAGCAGCTTGGGTCTCAACAATGAGCAGTTCTTC.

This clone has a single count. The J gene is TRBJ2-7, the V gene TRBV28; TRBD1 might be the D (5 bases). This CDR3 spans 14 amino acids. Germline values: CDR1 MDHEN, CDR2 SYDVKM. Trimming stripped 4 bases from V and 4 bases from J, with 14 bases between. The CDR3 DNA reads as TGTGCCAGCAGTTCAGGGATAAATGGGTACGAGCAGTACTTC. Encoded protein: CASSSGINGYEQYF.